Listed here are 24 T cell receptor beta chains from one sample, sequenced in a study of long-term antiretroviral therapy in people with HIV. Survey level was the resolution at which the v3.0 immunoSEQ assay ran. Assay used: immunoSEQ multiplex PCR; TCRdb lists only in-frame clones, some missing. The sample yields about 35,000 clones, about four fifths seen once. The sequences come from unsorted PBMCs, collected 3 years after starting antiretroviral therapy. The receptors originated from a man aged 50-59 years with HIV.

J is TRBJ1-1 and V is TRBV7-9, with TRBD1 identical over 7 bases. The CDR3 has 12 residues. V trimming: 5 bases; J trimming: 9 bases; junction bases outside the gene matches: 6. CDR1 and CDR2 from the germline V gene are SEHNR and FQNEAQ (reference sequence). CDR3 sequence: CASSRQGEQAFF. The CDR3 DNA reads TGTGCCAGCAGCCGACAGGGCGAGCAAGCTTTCTTT.

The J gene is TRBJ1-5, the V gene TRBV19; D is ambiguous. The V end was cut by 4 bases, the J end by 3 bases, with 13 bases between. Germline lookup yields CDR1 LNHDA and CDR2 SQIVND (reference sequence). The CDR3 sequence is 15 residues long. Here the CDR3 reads CASSSRGTFNQPQHF. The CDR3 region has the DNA TGTGCCAGTAGTAGCCGGGGTACTTTCAATCAGCCCCAGCATTTT.

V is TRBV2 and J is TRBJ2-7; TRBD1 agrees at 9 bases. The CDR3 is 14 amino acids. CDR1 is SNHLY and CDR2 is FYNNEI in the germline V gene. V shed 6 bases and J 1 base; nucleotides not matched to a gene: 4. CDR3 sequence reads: CASSVGQGSYEQYF. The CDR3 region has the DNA TGTGCCAGCAGCGTGGGACAGGGATCCTACGAGCAGTACTTC.

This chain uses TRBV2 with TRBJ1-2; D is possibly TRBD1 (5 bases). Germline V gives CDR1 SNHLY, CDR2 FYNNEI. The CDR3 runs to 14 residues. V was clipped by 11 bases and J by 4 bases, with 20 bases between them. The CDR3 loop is CAAERARVGYGYTF. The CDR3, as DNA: TGTGCCGCCGAACGGGCCAGGGTGGGCTATGGCTACACCTTC.

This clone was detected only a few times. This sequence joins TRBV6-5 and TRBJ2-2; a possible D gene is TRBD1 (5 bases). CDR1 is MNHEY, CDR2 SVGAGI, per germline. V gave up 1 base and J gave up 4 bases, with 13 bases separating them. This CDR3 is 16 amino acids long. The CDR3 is CASSYYQGGGTGELFF. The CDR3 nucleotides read TGTGCCAGCAGTTACTATCAGGGTGGTGGCACCGGGGAGCTGTTTTTT.

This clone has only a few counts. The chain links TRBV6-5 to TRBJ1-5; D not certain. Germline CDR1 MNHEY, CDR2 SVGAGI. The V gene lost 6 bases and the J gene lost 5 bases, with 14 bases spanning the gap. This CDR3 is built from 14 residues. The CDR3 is CASRLRHSDQPQHF. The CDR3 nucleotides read TGTGCCAGCAGACTTCGACATTCCGATCAGCCCCAGCATTTT.

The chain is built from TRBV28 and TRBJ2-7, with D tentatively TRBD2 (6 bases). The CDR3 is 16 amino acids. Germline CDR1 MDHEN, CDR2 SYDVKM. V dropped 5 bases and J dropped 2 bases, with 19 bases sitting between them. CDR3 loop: CASSAPGAGSPYEQYF. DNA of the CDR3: TGTGCCAGCAGTGCCCCCGGGGCGGGGTCCCCCTACGAGCAGTACTTC.

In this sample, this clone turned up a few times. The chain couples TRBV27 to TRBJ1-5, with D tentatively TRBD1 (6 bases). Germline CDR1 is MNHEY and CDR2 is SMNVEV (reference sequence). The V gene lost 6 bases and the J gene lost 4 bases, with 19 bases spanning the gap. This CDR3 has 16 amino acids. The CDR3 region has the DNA TGTGCCAGCAGACCTGATGGGAGGGGGGAGAATCAGCCCCAGCATTTT. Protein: CASRPDGRGENQPQHF.

CDR3 nucleotides: TGCGCCAGCACGGTTGAAGCGAACACTGAAGCTTTCTTT. Its translation is CASTVEANTEAFF. This sequence joins TRBV10-2 and TRBJ1-1; no clear D. Trimming stripped 7 bases from V and 1 base from J, with 10 bases between. The CDR3 loop spans 13 amino acids. Germline assignment: CDR1 WSHSY and CDR2 SAAADI.

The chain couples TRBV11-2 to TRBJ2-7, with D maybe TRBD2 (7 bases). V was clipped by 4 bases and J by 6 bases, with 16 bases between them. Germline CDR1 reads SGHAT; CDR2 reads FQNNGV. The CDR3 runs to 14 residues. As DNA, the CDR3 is TGTGCCAGCAGCTCCTGGGGGGGGGCGAGCGAGCAGTACTTC. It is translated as CASSSWGGASEQYF.

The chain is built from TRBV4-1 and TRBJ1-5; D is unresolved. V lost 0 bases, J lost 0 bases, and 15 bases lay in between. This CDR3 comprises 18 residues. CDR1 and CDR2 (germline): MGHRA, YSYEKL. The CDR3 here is CASSQDVGRTSSNQPQHF. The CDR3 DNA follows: TGCGCCAGCAGCCAAGACGTGGGGAGAACCAGTAGCAATCAGCCCCAGCATTTT.

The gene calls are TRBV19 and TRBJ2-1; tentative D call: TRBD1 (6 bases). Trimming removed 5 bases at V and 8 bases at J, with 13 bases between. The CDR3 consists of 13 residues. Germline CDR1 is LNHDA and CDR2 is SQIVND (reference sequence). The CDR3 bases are TGTGCCAGTAGTTCCCAACAGGGTTATGAGCAGTTCTTC. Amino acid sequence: CASSSQQGYEQFF.

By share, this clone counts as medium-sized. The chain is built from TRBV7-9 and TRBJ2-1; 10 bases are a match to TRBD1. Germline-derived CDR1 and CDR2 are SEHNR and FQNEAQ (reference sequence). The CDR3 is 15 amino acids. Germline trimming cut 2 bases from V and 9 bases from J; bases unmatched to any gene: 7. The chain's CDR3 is CASSLTGQGYGEQFF. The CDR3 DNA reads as TGTGCCAGCAGCTTAACGGGACAGGGGTACGGTGAGCAGTTCTTC.

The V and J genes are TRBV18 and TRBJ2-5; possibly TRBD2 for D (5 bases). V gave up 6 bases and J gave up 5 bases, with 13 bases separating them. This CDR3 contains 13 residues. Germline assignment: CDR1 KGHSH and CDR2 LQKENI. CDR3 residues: CASSPKREETQYF. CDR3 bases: TGTGCCAGCTCCCCCAAGAGGGAGGAGACCCAGTACTTC. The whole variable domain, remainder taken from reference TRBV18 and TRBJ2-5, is NAGVMQNPRHLVRRRGQEARLRCSPMKGHSHVYWYRQLPEEGLKFMVYLQKENIIDESGMPKERFSAEFPKEGPSILRIQQVVRGDSAAYFCASSPKREETQYFGPGTRLLVL.

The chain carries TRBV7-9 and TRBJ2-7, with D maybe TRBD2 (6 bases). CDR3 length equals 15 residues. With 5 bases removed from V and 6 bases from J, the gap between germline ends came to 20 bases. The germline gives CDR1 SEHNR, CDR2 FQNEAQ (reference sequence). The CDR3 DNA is TGTGCCAGCAGCCCGTCCCCGGGAGTGTCGACCGAGCAGTACTTC. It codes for CASSPSPGVSTEQYF.

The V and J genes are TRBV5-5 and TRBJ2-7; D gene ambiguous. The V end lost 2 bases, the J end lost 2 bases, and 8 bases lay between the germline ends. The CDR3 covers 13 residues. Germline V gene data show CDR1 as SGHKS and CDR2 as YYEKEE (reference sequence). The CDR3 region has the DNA TGTGCCAGCAGCTTAGGACGCCCCTACGAGCAGTACTTC. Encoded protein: CASSLGRPYEQYF.

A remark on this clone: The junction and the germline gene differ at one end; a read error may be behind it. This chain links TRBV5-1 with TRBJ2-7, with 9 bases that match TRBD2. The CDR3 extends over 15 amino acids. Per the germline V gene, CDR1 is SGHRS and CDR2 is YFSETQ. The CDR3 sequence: CASSPPASGIYEQYF. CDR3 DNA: TGTGCCAGCAGCCCCCCAGCTAGCGGGATCTACGAGCAGTACTTC.

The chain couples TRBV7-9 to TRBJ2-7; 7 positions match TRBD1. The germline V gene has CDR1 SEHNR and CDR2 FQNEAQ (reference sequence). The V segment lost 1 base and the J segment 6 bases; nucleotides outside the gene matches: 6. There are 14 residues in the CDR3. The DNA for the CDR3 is TGTGCCAGCAGCTTAGGAGGGGGCAGCGGCGAGCAGTACTTC. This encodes CASSLGGGSGEQYF.

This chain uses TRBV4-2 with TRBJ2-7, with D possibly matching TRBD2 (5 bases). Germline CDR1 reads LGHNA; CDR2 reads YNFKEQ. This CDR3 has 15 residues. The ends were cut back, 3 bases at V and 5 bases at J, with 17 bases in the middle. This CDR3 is CASSQQVEGSHEQYF. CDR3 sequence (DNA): TGTGCCAGCAGCCAGCAAGTTGAGGGTTCCCACGAGCAGTACTTC.

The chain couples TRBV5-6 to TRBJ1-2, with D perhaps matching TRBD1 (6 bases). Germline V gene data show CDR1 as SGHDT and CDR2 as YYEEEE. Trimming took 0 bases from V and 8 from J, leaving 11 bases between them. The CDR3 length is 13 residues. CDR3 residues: CASSLERGEGYTF. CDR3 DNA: TGTGCCAGCAGCTTGGAAAGGGGGGAAGGCTACACCTTC.

Here the CDR3 reads CASSSLNTYEQYF. CDR3 sequence (DNA): TGTGCCAGCAGTTCCCTGAACACCTACGAGCAGTACTTC. This chain connects TRBV27 to TRBJ2-7, with D hard to call. The CDR3 covers 13 residues. The V end lost 4 bases, the J end lost 2 bases, and 9 bases lay between the germline ends. Germline lookup yields CDR1 MNHEY and CDR2 SMNVEV (reference sequence).

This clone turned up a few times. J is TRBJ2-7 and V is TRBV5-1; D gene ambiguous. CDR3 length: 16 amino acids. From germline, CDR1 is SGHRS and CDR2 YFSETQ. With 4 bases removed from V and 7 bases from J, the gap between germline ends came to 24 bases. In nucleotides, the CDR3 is TGCGCCAGCAGCCCCGGATTCTCGACGGCCGAAGGAGAGCAGTACTTC. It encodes CASSPGFSTAEGEQYF.

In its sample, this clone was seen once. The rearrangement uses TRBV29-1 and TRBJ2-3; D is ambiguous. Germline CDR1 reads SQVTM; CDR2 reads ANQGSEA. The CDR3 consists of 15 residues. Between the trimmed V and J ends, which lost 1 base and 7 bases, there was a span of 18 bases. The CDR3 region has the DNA TGCAGCGTTGAAGGCGATACAACCGGTCGGAATACGCAGTATTTT. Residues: CSVEGDTTGRNTQYF.

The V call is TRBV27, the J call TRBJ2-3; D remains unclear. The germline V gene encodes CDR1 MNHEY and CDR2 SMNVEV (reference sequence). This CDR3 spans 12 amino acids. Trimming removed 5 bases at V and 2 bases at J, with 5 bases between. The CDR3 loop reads CASSPPTDTQYF. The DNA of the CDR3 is TGTGCCAGCAGTCCTCCCACAGATACGCAGTATTTT.